A single sample is the source of the 20 T cell receptor beta chains below, sequenced in a study of T cells in localized non-small cell lung cancer. The assay was immunoSEQ multiplex PCR, and TCRdb's table has in-frame clones only and misses some. This table has tens of thousands of clones, 80% to 95% appearing once. The sample consisted of peripheral blood, taken before any cancer treatment. Receptors were obtained from a man aged 40 to 70 with stage I lung adenocarcinoma.

The rearrangement links TRBV9 to TRBJ2-5, with TRBD2 identical over 7 bases. This CDR3 region has 15 residues. Germline CDR1 and CDR2: SGDLS and YYNGEE. The junction had 6 bases not matched to a gene; V was cut back by 0 bases and J by 4 bases. The CDR3 is CASSVAAGVPETQYF. DNA of the CDR3: TGTGCCAGCAGCGTAGCGGCGGGGGTCCCAGAGACCCAGTACTTC.

The J gene is TRBJ2-6, the V gene TRBV19; D is unclear. Germline values: CDR1 LNHDA, CDR2 SQIVND (reference sequence). The CDR3 length is 16 residues. The V end lost 3 bases, the J end lost 1 base, and 10 bases lay between the germline ends. The CDR3 DNA reads TGTGCCAGTAGTATGGGCAGACCTTCTGGGGCCAACGTCCTGACTTTC. It is translated as CASSMGRPSGANVLTF.

V is TRBV7-9 and J is TRBJ2-3; D may correspond to TRBD1 or TRBD2 (5 bases each). Germline CDR1 reads SEHNR; CDR2 reads FQNEAQ (reference sequence). V dropped 4 bases and J dropped 0 bases, with 14 bases sitting between them. CDR3 length: 16 amino acids. The chain's CDR3 is CASSSKYRTSTDTQYF. CDR3 DNA: TGTGCCAGCAGCTCCAAATACAGGACTAGCACAGATACGCAGTATTTT.

The chain recombines TRBV4-3 with TRBJ2-2; D unresolved. V lost 0 bases to trimming and J lost 0 bases, with 11 bases between them. Germline V gene data show CDR1 as LGHNA and CDR2 as YSLEER. This CDR3 spans 17 amino acids. The CDR3: CASSQDRNPTNTGELFF. The CDR3 DNA reads TGCGCCAGCAGCCAAGATAGGAACCCCACGAACACCGGGGAGCTGTTTTTT.

The V call is TRBV6-6, the J call TRBJ2-3, with 10 bases lining up with TRBD1. The J segment lost 8 bases and the V segment lost 3 bases, leaving 11 bases of the junction unmatched. The CDR3 is 16 amino acids. CDR1 is MNHNY and CDR2 is SVGAGI in the germline V gene (reference sequence). The CDR3 region has the DNA TGTGCCAGCAGTTATTGGCCGGGACAGGGGAGCGGTACGCAGTATTTT. This translates into CASSYWPGQGSGTQYF.

The chain couples TRBV11-2 to TRBJ2-1; D call uncertain. The CDR3 has 13 residues. Germline assignment: CDR1 SGHAT and CDR2 FQNNGV. V dropped 1 base and J dropped 5 bases, with 6 bases sitting between them. CDR3 DNA sequence: TGTGCCAGCAGCTTAGCTACAGACAATGAGCAGTTCTTC. It is translated as CASSLATDNEQFF.

The genes are TRBV28 and TRBJ2-7; TRBD2 matches 10 bases. This CDR3 is built from 15 residues. V shed 7 bases and J 12 bases; nucleotides not matched to a gene: 18. CDR1 and CDR2 (germline): MDHEN, SYDVKM. The CDR3 DNA follows: TGTGCCAGCAATCAGGCGGGACTAGCGTCCTCTCAATCGTACTTC. Its protein product is CASNQAGLASSQSYF.

The V call is TRBV6-1, the J call TRBJ2-5; perhaps D is TRBD1 or TRBD2 (5 bases each). The CDR3 length is 15 residues. CDR1 is MNHNS and CDR2 is SASEGT in the germline V gene. Trimming left V 1 base short and J 1 base short, with 10 bases between. The CDR3 coding sequence is TGTGCCAGCAGTGAAGTTGCAGGGACCCAAGAGACCCAGTACTTC. It specifies CASSEVAGTQETQYF.

This chain uses TRBV28 with TRBJ2-1; 7 bases are a match to TRBD1. The CDR3 covers 15 residues. Unmatched junction bases numbered 7, after V lost 3 bases and J lost 5 bases. Germline V gives CDR1 MDHEN, CDR2 SYDVKM. The CDR3 loop reads CASSLTGSKDNEQFF. CDR3 DNA sequence: TGTGCCAGCAGTTTGACAGGGTCTAAAGACAATGAGCAGTTCTTC.

This chain uses TRBV11-2 with TRBJ2-2; no definite D call. The germline V gene has CDR1 SGHAT and CDR2 FQNNGV. Trimming shortened V by 2 bases and J by 7 bases, and 8 bases separated the two germline ends. There are 13 residues in the CDR3. The CDR3 nucleotides read TGTGCCAGCAGCTTAATGTTCGACGGGGAGCTGTTTTTT. It encodes CASSLMFDGELFF.

The V gene is TRBV6-4, the J gene TRBJ2-6, with D unclear. CDR3 length: 13 amino acids. V was cut by 6 bases and J by 3 bases, with 6 bases left in between. Germline V gene sequence: CDR1 MRHNA, CDR2 SNTAGT. CDR3 amino acids: CASSQNGANVLTF. CDR3 nucleotide sequence: TGTGCCAGCAGCCAGAATGGGGCCAACGTCCTGACTTTC.

This chain joins TRBV18 and TRBJ1-1; 9 bases map to TRBD1. J lost 0 bases, V lost 2 bases, and 7 bases had no gene match. The CDR3 consists of 17 residues. From germline, CDR1 is KGHSH and CDR2 LQKENI. CDR3 coding DNA: TGTGCCAGCTCACCAGTGGGACAGGGTTACCTGAACACTGAAGCTTTCTTT. Protein sequence: CASSPVGQGYLNTEAFF.

The V call is TRBV11-2, the J call TRBJ2-5; D might be TRBD1 or TRBD2, each matching 5 bases. Germline CDR1 and CDR2: SGHAT and FQNNGV. Trimming took 1 base from V and 4 from J, leaving 13 bases between them. The CDR3 covers 15 residues. CDR3 in DNA: TGTGCCAGCAGCTTAGGCGGCGGTGGGGGAGAGACCCAGTACTTC. Translating it yields CASSLGGGGGETQYF.

The chain combines TRBV5-5 with TRBJ1-2; the D gene is possibly TRBD1 (5 bases). This CDR3 comprises 15 residues. Germline lookup yields CDR1 SGHKS and CDR2 YYEKEE (reference sequence). Trimming removed 5 bases from V and 8 bases from J, with 22 bases in between. The CDR3 DNA reads TGTGCCAGCAGGGCCCTCAGCGGGGGAAGGAGCGGCTACACCTTC. This sequence encodes CASRALSGGRSGYTF.

The rearrangement joins TRBV5-1 to TRBJ2-5; 10 bases agree with TRBD2. This CDR3 region has 16 residues. V was pared by 0 bases and J by 5 bases, with 7 bases of the junction left unmatched. Germline V gene data show CDR1 as SGHRS and CDR2 as YFSETQ. The CDR3 reads CASSLDLAGEVETQYF. In nucleotides, the CDR3 is TGCGCCAGCAGCTTGGACCTAGCGGGAGAGGTGGAGACCCAGTACTTC.

This chain links TRBV7-9 with TRBJ2-5; D may match TRBD1 or TRBD2 (5 bases each). This CDR3 region has 16 residues. Trimming stripped 5 bases from V and 1 base from J, with 17 bases between. The germline V gene has CDR1 SEHNR and CDR2 FQNEAQ (reference sequence). The CDR3 sequence is CASSLSFGTIQETQYF. The CDR3 nucleotides are TGTGCCAGCAGCCTGAGCTTTGGGACCATCCAAGAGACCCAGTACTTC. Full variable domain (outside the CDR3, taken from reference TRBV7-9 and TRBJ2-5): DTGVSQNPRHKITKRGQNVTFRCDPISEHNRLYWYRQTLGQGPEFLTYFQNEAQLEKSRLLSDRFSAERPKGSFSTLEIQRTEQGDSAMYLCASSLSFGTIQETQYFGPGTRLLVL.

Here the CDR3 reads CAWSRGSDSNQPQHF. As DNA, the CDR3 is TGTGCCTGGAGTAGGGGCAGTGATAGCAATCAGCCCCAGCATTTT. The V and J genes are TRBV30 and TRBJ1-5, with D possibly TRBD1 on 5 matching bases. V lost 2 bases and J 0 bases, leaving 11 bases between the germline ends. Per germline, CDR1 GTSNPN and CDR2 SVGIG (reference sequence). The CDR3 is 15 residues long. The variable domain in full, with the rest retrieved from reference TRBV30 and TRBJ1-5, is SQTIHQWPATLVQPVGSPLSLECTVEGTSNPNLYWYRQAAGRGLQLLFYSVGIGQISSEVPQNLSASRPQDRQFILSSKKLLLSDSGFYLCAWSRGSDSNQPQHFGDGTRLSIL.

The V call is TRBV6-1, the J call TRBJ2-1; no clear D gene. The CDR3 is 12 amino acids. Germline V gives CDR1 MNHNS, CDR2 SASEGT. V lost 4 bases, J lost 7 bases, and 8 bases lay in between. The CDR3 loop reads CASSVGSNEQFF. The CDR3 coding sequence is TGTGCCAGCAGTGTAGGATCGAATGAGCAGTTCTTC.

The V gene is TRBV5-1, the J gene TRBJ2-3, with unresolved D. V shed 0 bases and J shed 0 bases, with 11 bases lying between them. The germline V gene has CDR1 SGHRS and CDR2 YFSETQ. The CDR3 totals 16 residues. CDR3 nucleotides: TGCGCCAGCAGCTTGGAGGACGGCACTAGCACAGATACGCAGTATTTT. Protein: CASSLEDGTSTDTQYF.

The chain recombines TRBV28 with TRBJ2-7, with 7 positions matching TRBD2. J was trimmed by 2 bases and V by 4 bases; bases with no gene match: 2. There are 13 residues in the CDR3. Per germline, CDR1 MDHEN and CDR2 SYDVKM. CDR3 loop: CASSWTRAYEQYF. In DNA form, the CDR3 reads TGTGCCAGCAGTTGGACTAGGGCCTACGAGCAGTACTTC.